Shown below are 21 T cell receptor beta chains from a single sample sequenced in a study of regulatory T cells in long-lasting Graves disease. Through Arm-PCR of CDR3 regions and iRepertoire HTBI primers, TCR beta libraries were built. One entry per CDR3 protein, called by TCRdb with MiXCR from the multiplex PCR reads. The table has hundreds of thousands of distinct CDR3 sequences, 16% seen once; the top ten hold 18%. Regarding time point: newly diagnosed GD, antithyroid drugs for less than 3 months. From RNA extracted from PBMCs, the TCR library was made. The same sample was also studied in work on T cells in Graves' hyperthyroidism and ophthalmopathy.

Sequencing used peripheral blood mononuclear cells (PBMCs), obtained at new diagnosis, from a patient treated with antithyroid drugs. The origin of the receptors is a woman in her 30s with Graves disease.

This clonotype has only a few counts. The rearrangement uses TRBV20-1 and TRBJ1-5; D is unclear. Germline V gives CDR1 DFQATT, CDR2 SNEGSKA (reference sequence). The CDR3 contains 14 residues. The ends were cut back, 4 bases at V and 0 bases at J, with 10 bases in the middle. The CDR3 region is CSAMGWDSNQPQHF. In DNA, the CDR3 is TGCAGTGCTATGGGGTGGGATAGCAATCAGCCCCAGCATTTT.

This clonotype was seen more than once but under ten times. J is TRBJ2-1 and V is TRBV27, with 9 positions matching TRBD1. Germline lookup yields CDR1 MNHEY and CDR2 SMNVEV (reference sequence). The CDR3 loop spans 17 amino acids. V was pared by 4 bases and J by 5 bases, with 12 bases of the junction left unmatched. The CDR3 reads CASSSPGTGKSNNEQFF. The CDR3, as DNA: TGTGCCAGCAGTTCTCCCGGGACAGGGAAAAGTAACAATGAGCAGTTCTTC.

This clonotype occurred many times. The J gene is TRBJ2-4, the V gene TRBV28; the D gene could be TRBD1 or TRBD2 (5 bases each). Germline loops: CDR1 MDHEN, CDR2 SYDVKM. Trimming stripped 3 bases from V and 0 bases from J, with 9 bases between. CDR3 length: 15 residues. CDR3 nucleotide sequence: TGTGCCAGCAGTTTTCGAGGGGCAGCCAAAAACATTCAGTACTTC. This codes for CASSFRGAAKNIQYF.

This clonotype showed up many times. V usage is TRBV20-1 and J usage is TRBJ2-7; the D is unclear. The CDR3 spans 11 residues. V lost 6 bases and J lost 9, with 15 bases in between. CDR1 is DFQATT, CDR2 SNEGSKA, per germline (reference sequence). CDR3 coding DNA: TGCAGTGCCCTTGGGCCCATAGGGCAGTACTTC. Its translation: CSALGPIGQYF.

This clonotype was recorded at least ten times. The rearrangement joins TRBV2 to TRBJ2-5; D unresolved. The CDR3 has 12 residues. Germline V gene lookup returns CDR1 SNHLY and CDR2 FYNNEI. V lost 2 bases, J lost 5 bases, and 6 bases lay in between. The CDR3 region has the DNA TGTGCCAGCAGTGAAAGAGCGGAGACCCAGTACTTC. It codes for CASSERAETQYF.

Remarks on this clonotype: The germline gene is not matched at one end of the junction; a read error may be the cause. This chain links TRBV20-1 with TRBJ1-4; no reliable D call. The CDR3 totals 13 residues. The germline gives CDR1 DFQATT, CDR2 SNEGSKA (reference sequence). The CDR3 protein is CSARVRNNEKMFF. The CDR3 DNA is TGCAGTGCTAGAGTGAGAAATAATGAAAAAATGTTTTTT.

This clonotype has a handful of counts. V usage is TRBV29-1 and J usage is TRBJ2-7, with TRBD1 matching over 7 bases. Germline CDR1 reads SQVTM; CDR2 reads ANQGSEA. This CDR3 comprises 13 residues. V was clipped by 7 bases and J by 3 bases; unmatched bases: 9. The DNA for the CDR3 is TGCAGCGCCGCGACAGGGCCCCTCTACGAGCAGTACTTC. Translated: CSAATGPLYEQYF.

This clonotype has ten or more counts. This rearrangement joins TRBV3-1 to TRBJ2-1; D is tentatively TRBD1 or TRBD2 (6 bases each). Germline CDR1 and CDR2: LGHDT and YNNKEL (reference sequence). CDR3 size: 14 residues. The germline V and J ends were trimmed by 1 base and 6 bases, with 10 bases remaining between them. The CDR3 sequence is CASSQAGGGNEQFF. CDR3 nucleotides: TGTGCCAGCAGCCAAGCCGGGGGCGGCAATGAGCAGTTCTTC.

The rearrangement links TRBV7-2 to TRBJ2-4, with D maybe TRBD1 (6 bases). The CDR3 is 16 amino acids. From germline, CDR1 is SGHTA and CDR2 FQGNSA. Trimming shortened V by 1 base and J by 1 base, and 11 bases separated the two germline ends. This chain's CDR3 is CASSLGGLGAKNIQYF. CDR3 DNA sequence: TGTGCCAGCAGCTTAGGGGGGCTAGGCGCCAAAAACATTCAGTACTTC.

This clonotype was observed a few times. The chain uses TRBV2 and TRBJ2-1; D not resolved. This CDR3 region has 14 residues. V was shortened by 4 bases and J by 8 bases, with 15 bases between the two germline ends. Germline CDR1 SNHLY, CDR2 FYNNEI. CDR3 DNA: TGTGCCAGCAGTGGCAGCTTAGTGTCGGATGAGCAGTTCTTC. Translating it yields CASSGSLVSDEQFF.

The chain employs TRBV5-1 and TRBJ2-3; 8 bases map to TRBD1. The trim removed 5 bases at V and 4 bases at J, leaving 6 bases unmatched. The CDR3 covers 14 residues. Germline CDR1 and CDR2: SGHRS and YFSETQ. This CDR3 is CASSGGQGPDTQYF. CDR3 DNA: TGCGCCAGCAGTGGCGGACAGGGTCCAGATACGCAGTATTTT.

There are many counts of this clonotype. V and J are TRBV29-1 and TRBJ1-1; D remains ambiguous. This CDR3 has 13 residues. Germline V gene data show CDR1 as SQVTM and CDR2 as ANQGSEA. The V gene lost 6 bases and the J gene lost 3 bases, with 14 bases spanning the gap. CDR3 sequence reads: CSVRQSQDTEAFF. The CDR3 nucleotides are TGCAGCGTCCGACAAAGCCAGGACACTGAAGCTTTCTTT.

The chain recombines TRBV2 with TRBJ1-2; the D gene is possibly TRBD1 (6 bases). The ends were cut back, 6 bases at V and 1 base at J, with 15 bases in the middle. The CDR3 consists of 15 residues. CDR1 is SNHLY, CDR2 FYNNEI, per germline. The chain's CDR3 is CASRPLGQFNYGYTF. The CDR3 DNA sequence: TGTGCCAGCAGGCCATTAGGACAGTTTAACTATGGCTACACCTTC. Full variable domain (rest looked up from reference TRBV2 and TRBJ1-2): EPEVTQTPSHQVTQMGQEVILRCVPISNHLYFYWYRQILGQKVEFLVSFYNNEISEKSEIFDDQFSVERPDGSNFTLKIRSTKLEDSAMYFCASRPLGQFNYGYTFGSGTRLTVV.

The chain recombines TRBV3-1 with TRBJ2-7, with D possibly being TRBD2 (5 bases). V was trimmed by 1 base and J by 2 bases, leaving 9 bases between them. Germline V gives CDR1 LGHDT, CDR2 YNNKEL (reference sequence). This CDR3 contains 14 residues. The CDR3 loop is CASSQVPAAYEQYF. Written as DNA, the CDR3 is TGTGCCAGCAGCCAAGTCCCAGCGGCCTACGAGCAGTACTTC.

This clonotype was recorded at least ten times. The V gene is TRBV19, the J gene TRBJ1-2; the D gene is possibly TRBD1 (6 bases). The CDR3 runs to 14 residues. The V end was cut by 3 bases, the J end by 0 bases, with 8 bases between. Germline values: CDR1 LNHDA, CDR2 SQIVND (reference sequence). The chain's CDR3 is CASSMAGANYGYTF. For the CDR3, the DNA is TGTGCCAGTAGTATGGCAGGGGCTAACTATGGCTACACCTTC.

This clonotype was detected many times. This rearrangement joins TRBV7-3 to TRBJ2-1; D is uncertain. Deletions cut 9 bases from V and 7 bases from J, with 13 bases between. The CDR3 spans 12 residues. CDR1 is SGHTA, CDR2 FQGTGA, per germline. The CDR3 sequence is CARQSNPNEQFF. The CDR3 DNA follows: TGTGCCAGGCAGAGCAATCCGAATGAGCAGTTCTTC.

In its sample, this clonotype was seen a few times. The V call is TRBV20-1, the J call TRBJ2-2, with TRBD1 as a possible D gene (6 bases). Trimming removed 4 bases from V and 2 bases from J, with 17 bases in between. CDR3 length: 16 amino acids. Germline V gene sequence: CDR1 DFQATT, CDR2 SNEGSKA (reference sequence). The CDR3 nucleotides are TGCAGTGCTAAACGATCCGGGACACCTAACACCGGGGAGCTGTTTTTT. Its translation is CSAKRSGTPNTGELFF.

The chain carries TRBV7-9 and TRBJ2-2; TRBD1 matches 10 bases. This CDR3 is built from 16 residues. Germline trimming cut 3 bases from V and 6 bases from J; bases unmatched to any gene: 7. CDR1 is SEHNR and CDR2 is FQNEAQ in the germline V gene (reference sequence). The CDR3 coding sequence is TGTGCCAGCAGCTTGCCGGGACAGGGGCGCCCCGGGGAGCTGTTTTTT. This codes for CASSLPGQGRPGELFF.

This clonotype was counted many times. V gene TRBV5-1 combines with J gene TRBJ1-2, with D unclear. This CDR3 spans 12 amino acids. Trimming left V 0 bases short and J 8 bases short, with 8 bases between. Germline V gives CDR1 SGHRS, CDR2 YFSETQ. The CDR3 loop reads CASSLADGGYTF. The CDR3, as DNA: TGCGCCAGCAGCTTGGCGGACGGGGGCTACACCTTC.

This chain uses TRBV18 with TRBJ2-7; TRBD2 matches 10 bases. CDR3 length: 15 amino acids. The V and J ends lost 4 bases and 0 bases, in that order; junction bases with no gene match: 3. Per the germline V gene, CDR1 is KGHSH and CDR2 is LQKENI. In nucleotides, the CDR3 is TGTGCCAGCTCACAGCGGGAGGGCAGCTCCTACGAGCAGTACTTC. The encoded protein is CASSQREGSSYEQYF.

The V and J genes are TRBV12-3 or TRBV12-4 and TRBJ2-5; D is perhaps TRBD1 (5 bases). V lost 3 bases, J lost 8 bases, and 13 bases lay in between. The CDR3 consists of 13 residues. The chain's CDR3 is CASSLGPDVTQYF. The CDR3 DNA reads as TGTGCCAGCAGTTTGGGGCCTGATGTCACCCAGTACTTC.